The clone carrying this TCR beta chain was picked up one time. Antigen unknown. Repertoires were generated with immunoSEQ multiplex PCR, while TCRdb's copy carries only in-frame clones and drops some. The sample lists 300,000 to 450,000 clones, approximately 90% occurring once. Germline V gene data show CDR1 as SGHAT and CDR2 as FQNNGV. The CDR3 has 15 amino acids. Trimming shortened V by 0 bases and J by 12 bases, and 18 bases separated the two germline ends. This sample is part of a study of Ad26.COV2.S vaccination and SARS-CoV-2 variants. Broader study findings: Overall T cell responses may have been underestimated by the analyses of TCR breadth and depth. Vaccinated individuals (as opposed to placebo recipients) had higher spike-specific TCR breadth. With respect to non-spike TCR breadth, vaccine and placebo recipients were similar. A substantial breadth of spike-specific CD8+ and CD4+ T cell responses after vaccination has been reported.

The sample in question was peripheral blood, obtained after recovery from COVID-19. The genes are TRBV11-2 and TRBJ2-1; tentative D call: TRBD2 (6 bases). The receptor's source is a human donor who had recovered from COVID-19. The CDR3 protein is CASSLEFGGARGQFF. In DNA, the CDR3 is TGTGCCAGCAGCTTAGAGTTCGGAGGGGCGAGGGGGCAGTTCTTC.